The entry below describes one TCR beta chain. The source of the sample is a study of blood T cells in healthy people across ages. The CDR3 contains 18 residues. Germline V gives CDR1 SGHDN, CDR2 FVKESK. Trimming cost V 4 bases and J 0 bases, with 19 bases left between them. Primers used in a second PCR of about 7 to 12 cycles were a sample-barcoded 5' primer and a J-beta primer mix. Via MiXCR, TCRdb re-called the 5' RACE reads, giving one row per CDR3 protein. This sample has some 1.1 million distinct CDR3 sequences, with 35% to 40% found just once. The rearrangement joins TRBV14 to TRBJ2-1; D may be TRBD2 (6 bases). The sample comprised blood. The sequence derives from a man in his late teens or twenties in good health. The CDR3 region is CASSPGGRGFRSYNEQFF. In nucleotides, the CDR3 is TGTGCCAGCAGCCCGGGCGGCCGGGGGTTTCGCTCCTACAATGAGCAGTTCTTC. Combining the CDR3 with reference TRBV14 and TRBJ2-1 gives the whole variable domain EAGVTQFPSHSVIEKGQTVTLRCDPISGHDNLYWYRRVMGKEIKFLLHFVKESKQDESGMPNNRFLAERTGGTYSTLKVQPAELEDSGVYFCASSPGGRGFRSYNEQFFGPGTRLTVL.